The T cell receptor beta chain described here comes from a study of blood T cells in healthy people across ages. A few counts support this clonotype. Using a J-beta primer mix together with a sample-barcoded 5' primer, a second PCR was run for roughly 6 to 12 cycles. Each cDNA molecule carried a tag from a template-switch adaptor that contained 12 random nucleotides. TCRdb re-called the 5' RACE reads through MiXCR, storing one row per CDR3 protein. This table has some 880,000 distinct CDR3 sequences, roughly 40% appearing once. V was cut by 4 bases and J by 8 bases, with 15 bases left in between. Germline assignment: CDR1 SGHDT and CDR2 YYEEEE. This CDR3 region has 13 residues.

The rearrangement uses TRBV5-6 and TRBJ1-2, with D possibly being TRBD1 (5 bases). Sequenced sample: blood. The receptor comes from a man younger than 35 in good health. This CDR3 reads CASSPRGTRGYTF. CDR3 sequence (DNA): TGTGCCAGCAGCCCGAGGGGTACCCGCGGCTACACCTTC.